The rows below give T cell receptor beta chains drawn from one sample of a study of technical replicates of blood from a handful of donors. Assay used: immunoSEQ multiplex PCR; TCRdb lists only in-frame clones, some missing. The data show 85,000 to 100,000 clones, 92% seen once. What was sequenced was T cells isolated from PBMCs. All receptors derive from a human donor in good health. CDR3s leave out the opening cysteine and the closing phenylalanine or tryptophan.

V gene: TRBV5-1; J gene: TRBJ2-7; CDR3 protein: ASSQSGTGGVEQY
V gene: TRBV7-2; J gene: TRBJ2-3; CDR3 protein: ASSLGGRPRTDTQY
V gene: TRBV29-1; J gene: TRBJ2-4; CDR3 protein: SVLIENIQY
V gene: TRBV6-6; J gene: TRBJ2-7; CDR3 protein: ASRPEDRPNSYEQY
V gene: TRBV18; J gene: TRBJ1-4; CDR3 protein: ASSLQGDDEKLF
V gene: TRBV11-2; J gene: TRBJ2-2; CDR3 protein: ASSSAPSNPGELF
V gene: TRBV28; J gene: TRBJ1-5; CDR3 protein: ASSSAHGGSGGQPQH
V gene: TRBV27; J gene: TRBJ1-1; CDR3 protein: ASTPGGSNTEAF
V gene: TRBV28; J gene: TRBJ1-1; CDR3 protein: ASSLLAAEAF
V gene: TRBV20-1; J gene: TRBJ2-7; CDR3 protein: SGLAGGQY
V gene: TRBV9; J gene: TRBJ1-3; CDR3 protein: ASSVSGLGNTIY
V gene: TRBV4-2; J gene: TRBJ2-1; CDR3 protein: ASSQDGSRPNNEQF
V gene: TRBV7-6; J gene: TRBJ2-7; CDR3 protein: ASSSSRTGNEQY
V gene: TRBV9; J gene: TRBJ2-7; CDR3 protein: ASSPRTEFYEQY
V gene: TRBV28; J gene: TRBJ1-6; CDR3 protein: ASESNSPLH
V gene: TRBV28; J gene: TRBJ1-2; CDR3 protein: ASSLLQVIPYGYT
V gene: TRBV5-8; J gene: TRBJ2-1; CDR3 protein: ASSLYRDEQF
V gene: TRBV5-8; J gene: TRBJ2-2; CDR3 protein: ASSLAGTNTGELF
V gene: TRBV7-6; J gene: TRBJ1-3; CDR3 protein: ASSFGGAGSGNTIY
V gene: TRBV28; J gene: TRBJ2-7; CDR3 protein: ASSSAPGSMYSYEQY
V gene: TRBV7-9; J gene: TRBJ1-1; CDR3 protein: ASSLVPRMEAF
V gene: TRBV5-8; J gene: TRBJ1-1; CDR3 protein: ASSLGTGGVRTEAF
V gene: TRBV18; J gene: TRBJ1-2; CDR3 protein: ASSPQAGGKKGYT
V gene: TRBV11-2; J gene: TRBJ1-2; CDR3 protein: ASSSIRDRGVLYGYT
V gene: TRBV7-6; J gene: TRBJ1-1; CDR3 protein: ASSSSGTEAF
V gene: TRBV7-9; J gene: TRBJ1-4; CDR3 protein: ASSLRGGEKLF
V gene: TRBV27; J gene: TRBJ2-5; CDR3 protein: ASSFQWGLQETQY
V gene: TRBV11-2; J gene: TRBJ2-3; CDR3 protein: ASSLVGGAGVEDTQY
V gene: TRBV4-1; J gene: TRBJ2-1; CDR3 protein: ASSQAPSVLSYNEQF
V gene: TRBV7-8; J gene: TRBJ2-6; CDR3 protein: ASSFWRLMDFSGANVLT
V gene: TRBV7-9; J gene: TRBJ2-2; CDR3 protein: ASSLALTGVGAGELF
V gene: TRBV5-4; J gene: TRBJ2-5; CDR3 protein: ASSGLAGLKTQY
V gene: TRBV12-5; J gene: TRBJ2-7; CDR3 protein: ANIGVPYEQY